This T cell receptor (beta chain) was identified during a study of radiation and T cells in renal cell carcinoma. This clone was counted only a few times. The antigen remains undetermined. Described time point: blood 4 weeks post-SBRT, at nephrectomy. Treatment meaning: 15 Gy SBRT to primary tumor, nephrectomy 4 weeks later. Nephrectomy followed 15 Gy stereotactic body radiation by 4 weeks. The table came from immunoSEQ multiplex PCR; TCRdb's copy has only in-frame clones and leaves some out. The table includes approximately 86,000 clones, around 85% detected once. General study results and limits: From baseline, blood top tumor clonotypes peaked at 2 weeks post-radiation.

Germline CDR1 and CDR2: PRHDT and FYEKMQ (reference sequence). With 0 bases removed from V and 3 bases from J, the gap between germline ends came to 5 bases. This CDR3 is built from 13 residues. The sequenced sample was blood, obtained from a patient whose treatment included radiotherapy and nephrectomy. The sequence was obtained from a man in his fifties with renal cell carcinoma. The rearrangement joins TRBV13 to TRBJ1-2; D unresolved. The CDR3 here is CASSLGSDYGYTF. For the CDR3, the DNA is TGTGCCAGCAGCTTAGGGTCAGACTATGGCTACACCTTC.